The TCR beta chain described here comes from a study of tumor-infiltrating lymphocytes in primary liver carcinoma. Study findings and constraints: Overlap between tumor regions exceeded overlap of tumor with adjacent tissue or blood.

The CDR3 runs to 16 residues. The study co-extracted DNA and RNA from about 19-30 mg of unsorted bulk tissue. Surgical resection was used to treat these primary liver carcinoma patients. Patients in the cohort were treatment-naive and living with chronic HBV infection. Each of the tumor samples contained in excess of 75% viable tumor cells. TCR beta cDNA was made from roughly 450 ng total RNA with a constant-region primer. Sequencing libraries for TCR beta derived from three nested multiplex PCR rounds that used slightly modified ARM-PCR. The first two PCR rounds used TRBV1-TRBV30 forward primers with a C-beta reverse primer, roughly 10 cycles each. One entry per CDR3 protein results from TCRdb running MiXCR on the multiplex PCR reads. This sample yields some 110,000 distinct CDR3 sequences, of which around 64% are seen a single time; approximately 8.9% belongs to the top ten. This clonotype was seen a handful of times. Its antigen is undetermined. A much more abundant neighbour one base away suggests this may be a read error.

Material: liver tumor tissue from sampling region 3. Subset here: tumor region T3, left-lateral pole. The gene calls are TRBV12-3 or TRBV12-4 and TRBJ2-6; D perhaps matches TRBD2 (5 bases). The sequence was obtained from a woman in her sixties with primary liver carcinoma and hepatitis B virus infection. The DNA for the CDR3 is TGTGTCAGCAGTCCCCTCGGAGGACCTGGGGCCAACGTCCTGACTTTC. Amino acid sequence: CVSSPLGGPGANVLTF.